The clone carrying this T cell receptor (beta chain) was recorded a few times. This entry is derived from a study of T-cell memory formation after mild COVID-19. TCRdb itself ran the 5' RACE reads through MiXCR, one entry per CDR3 protein. The table has under 300,000 distinct CDR3 sequences, around 8% seen once; the top ten hold less than 25%. The clonotype comes from a man aged 18 to 30 who had mild COVID-19 (a few samples of this study predate the infection). Cell type and time point are not known. The sequenced material came from PBMCs or a T cell subset sorted from them (not recorded which).

The DNA of the CDR3 is TGCGCCAGCAGCCCCGTTGGCGGGGGGGCCAAAAACATTCAGTACTTC. Protein sequence: CASSPVGGGAKNIQYF. The chain joins TRBV5-1 to TRBJ2-4; 8 bases align to TRBD2. The CDR3 runs to 16 residues. The V and J ends lost 4 bases and 1 base, in that order; junction bases with no gene match: 7. Germline V CDR1 and CDR2: SGHRS, YFSETQ.